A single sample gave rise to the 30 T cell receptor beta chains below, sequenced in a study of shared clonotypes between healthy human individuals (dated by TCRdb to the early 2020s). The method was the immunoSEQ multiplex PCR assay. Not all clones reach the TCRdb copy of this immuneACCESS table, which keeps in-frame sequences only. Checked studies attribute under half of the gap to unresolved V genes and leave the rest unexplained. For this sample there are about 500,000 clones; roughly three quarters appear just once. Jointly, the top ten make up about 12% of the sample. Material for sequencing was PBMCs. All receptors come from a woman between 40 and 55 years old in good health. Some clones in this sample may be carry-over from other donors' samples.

The CDR3 is CASPGDRDTGELFF. The CDR3, as DNA: TGTGCCAGCCCCGGTGACAGGGACACCGGGGAGCTGTTTTTT. The chain links TRBV6-4 to TRBJ2-2; the match to TRBD1 covers 7 bases. V shed 8 bases and J 3 bases; nucleotides not matched to a gene: 6. Germline V gene sequence: CDR1 MRHNA, CDR2 SNTAGT. This CDR3 region has 14 residues.

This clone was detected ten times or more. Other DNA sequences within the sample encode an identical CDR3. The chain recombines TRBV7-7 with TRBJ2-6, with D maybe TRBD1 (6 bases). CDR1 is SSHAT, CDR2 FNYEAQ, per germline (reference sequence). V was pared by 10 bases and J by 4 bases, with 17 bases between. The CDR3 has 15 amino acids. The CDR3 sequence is CAIQSTGSGANVLTF. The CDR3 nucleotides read TGTGCCATCCAATCTACAGGGTCAGGGGCCAACGTCCTGACTTTC.

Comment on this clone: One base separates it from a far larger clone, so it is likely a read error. Written as DNA, the CDR3 is TGTGCCAGCAGTTTAGCTAGGGGGCCCTACGAGCAGTACTTC. This sequence encodes CASSLARGPYEQYF. This chain connects TRBV28 to TRBJ2-7, with TRBD1 matching over 7 bases. V dropped 2 bases and J dropped 2; count of bases not matched to a gene: 3. The CDR3 length is 14 residues. CDR1 is MDHEN and CDR2 is SYDVKM in the germline V gene.

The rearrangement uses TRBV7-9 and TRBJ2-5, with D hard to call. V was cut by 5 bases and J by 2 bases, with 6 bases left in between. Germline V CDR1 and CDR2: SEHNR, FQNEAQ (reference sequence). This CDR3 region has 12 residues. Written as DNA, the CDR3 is TGTGCCAGCAGCCGGCTGCAAGAGACCCAGTACTTC. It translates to CASSRLQETQYF.

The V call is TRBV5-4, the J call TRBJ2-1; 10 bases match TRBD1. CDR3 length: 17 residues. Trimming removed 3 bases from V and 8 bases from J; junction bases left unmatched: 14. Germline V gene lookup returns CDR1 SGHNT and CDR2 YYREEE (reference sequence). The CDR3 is CASSSDGMGQGIDEQFF. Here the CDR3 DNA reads TGTGCCAGCAGCTCGGACGGTATGGGACAGGGGATCGATGAGCAGTTCTTC.

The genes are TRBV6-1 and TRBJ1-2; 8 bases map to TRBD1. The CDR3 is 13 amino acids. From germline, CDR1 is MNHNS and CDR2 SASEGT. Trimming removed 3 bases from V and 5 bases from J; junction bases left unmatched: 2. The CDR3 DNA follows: TGTGCCAGCAGTGAGGACAGGGAGTATGGCTACACCTTC. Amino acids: CASSEDREYGYTF.

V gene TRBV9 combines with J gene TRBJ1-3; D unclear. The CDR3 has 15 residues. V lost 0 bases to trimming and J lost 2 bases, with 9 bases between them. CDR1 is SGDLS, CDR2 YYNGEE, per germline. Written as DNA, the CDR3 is TGTGCCAGCAGCGTAGAAGGCGGGCCTGGAAACACCATATATTTT. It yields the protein CASSVEGGPGNTIYF.

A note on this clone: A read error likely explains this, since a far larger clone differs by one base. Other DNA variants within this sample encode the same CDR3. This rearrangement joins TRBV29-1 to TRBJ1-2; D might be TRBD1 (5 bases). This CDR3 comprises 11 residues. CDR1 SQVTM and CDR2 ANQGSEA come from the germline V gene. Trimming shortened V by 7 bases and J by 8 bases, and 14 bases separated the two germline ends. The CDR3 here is CSAPAWGGYTF. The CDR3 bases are TGCAGCGCCCCAGCATGGGGCGGCTACACCTTC.

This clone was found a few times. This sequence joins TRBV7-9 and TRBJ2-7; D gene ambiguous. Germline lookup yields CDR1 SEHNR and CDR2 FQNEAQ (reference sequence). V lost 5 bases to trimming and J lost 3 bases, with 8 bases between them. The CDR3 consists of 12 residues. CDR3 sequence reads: CASSPLGYEQYF. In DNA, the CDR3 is TGTGCCAGCAGCCCGTTAGGCTACGAGCAGTACTTC.

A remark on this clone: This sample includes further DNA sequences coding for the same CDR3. The CDR3 region is CSGGRNTEAFF. As DNA, the CDR3 is TGCAGCGGCGGGAGGAACACTGAAGCTTTCTTT. The chain combines TRBV29-1 with TRBJ1-1; D ambiguous. From germline, CDR1 is SQVTM and CDR2 ANQGSEA. The V and J ends lost 7 bases and 1 base respectively, with 7 bases between them. This CDR3 comprises 11 residues.

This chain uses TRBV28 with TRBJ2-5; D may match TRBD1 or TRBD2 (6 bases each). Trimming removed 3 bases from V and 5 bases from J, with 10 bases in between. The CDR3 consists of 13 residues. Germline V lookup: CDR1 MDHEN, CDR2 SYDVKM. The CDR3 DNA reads TGTGCCAGCAGTTTGCCGGGGGCCGAGACCCAGTACTTC. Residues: CASSLPGAETQYF.

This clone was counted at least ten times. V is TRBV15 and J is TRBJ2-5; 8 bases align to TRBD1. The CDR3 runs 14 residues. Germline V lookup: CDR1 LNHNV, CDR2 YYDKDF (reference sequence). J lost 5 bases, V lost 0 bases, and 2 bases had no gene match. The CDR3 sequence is CATSRDRTGETQYF. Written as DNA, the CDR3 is TGTGCCACCAGCAGAGATAGGACAGGGGAGACCCAGTACTTC.

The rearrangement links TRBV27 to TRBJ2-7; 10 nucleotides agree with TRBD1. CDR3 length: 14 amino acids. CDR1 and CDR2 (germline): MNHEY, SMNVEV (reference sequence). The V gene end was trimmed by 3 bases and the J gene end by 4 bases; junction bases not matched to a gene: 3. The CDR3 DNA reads TGTGCCAGCAGTTTCGACAGGGGGCCTTACGAGCAGTACTTC. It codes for CASSFDRGPYEQYF.

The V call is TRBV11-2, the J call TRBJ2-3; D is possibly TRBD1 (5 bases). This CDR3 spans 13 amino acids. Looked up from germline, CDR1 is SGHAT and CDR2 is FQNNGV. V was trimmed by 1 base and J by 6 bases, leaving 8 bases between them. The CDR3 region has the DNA TGTGCCAGCAGCTTAGCAGGGTCGGATACGCAGTATTTT. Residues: CASSLAGSDTQYF.

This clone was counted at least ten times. This CDR3 reads CASSFGVKNFF. The CDR3 DNA reads TGTGCCAGCAGTTTCGGGGTCAAGAATTTCTTT. V is TRBV28 and J is TRBJ1-1; D not certain. Trimming removed 3 bases from V and 13 bases from J, with 12 bases in between. The CDR3 spans 11 residues. The germline CDR1 and CDR2 sequences are MDHEN and SYDVKM.

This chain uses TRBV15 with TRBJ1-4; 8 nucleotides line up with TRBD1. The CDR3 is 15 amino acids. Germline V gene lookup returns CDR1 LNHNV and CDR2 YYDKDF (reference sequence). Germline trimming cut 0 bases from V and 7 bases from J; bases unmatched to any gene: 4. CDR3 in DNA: TGTGCCACCAGCAGAGACCGGACAGGGTTTGAAAAACTGTTTTTT. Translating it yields CATSRDRTGFEKLFF.

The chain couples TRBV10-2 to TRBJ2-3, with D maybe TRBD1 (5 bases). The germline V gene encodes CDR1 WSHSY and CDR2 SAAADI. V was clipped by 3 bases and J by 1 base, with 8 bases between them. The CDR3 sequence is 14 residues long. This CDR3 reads CASSDLQGTDTQYF. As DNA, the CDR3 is TGCGCCAGCAGTGATTTACAGGGCACAGATACGCAGTATTTT.

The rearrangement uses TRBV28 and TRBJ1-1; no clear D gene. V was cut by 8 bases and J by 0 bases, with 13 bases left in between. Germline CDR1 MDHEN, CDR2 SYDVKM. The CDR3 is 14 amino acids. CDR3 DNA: TGTGCCAGCTTACCGGGGTCCCTGAACACTGAAGCTTTCTTT. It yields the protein CASLPGSLNTEAFF.

CDR3 region: CASSLGTSGGYEQYF. The CDR3 region has the DNA TGTGCCAGCAGCTTGGGGACTAGCGGGGGATACGAGCAGTACTTC. The chain joins TRBV7-9 to TRBJ2-7; 14 nucleotides align to TRBD2. With 3 bases clipped from V and 4 bases from J, the junction kept 2 bases outside the gene matches. CDR1 is SEHNR, CDR2 FQNEAQ, per germline (reference sequence). CDR3 length equals 15 residues. The full variable domain, completed using reference TRBV7-9 and TRBJ2-7, is DTGVSQNPRHKITKRGQNVTFRCDPISEHNRLYWYRQTLGQGPEFLTYFQNEAQLEKSRLLSDRFSAERPKGSFSTLEIQRTEQGDSAMYLCASSLGTSGGYEQYFGPGTRLTVT.

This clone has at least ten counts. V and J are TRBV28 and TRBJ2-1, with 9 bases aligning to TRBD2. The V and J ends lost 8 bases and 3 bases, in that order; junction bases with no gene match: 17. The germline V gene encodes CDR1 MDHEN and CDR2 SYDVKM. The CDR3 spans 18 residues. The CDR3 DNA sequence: TGTGCCAGCGCCAGGCAGGGGCCCGGTAGCGGGGGCTACAATGAGCAGTTCTTC. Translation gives CASARQGPGSGGYNEQFF.

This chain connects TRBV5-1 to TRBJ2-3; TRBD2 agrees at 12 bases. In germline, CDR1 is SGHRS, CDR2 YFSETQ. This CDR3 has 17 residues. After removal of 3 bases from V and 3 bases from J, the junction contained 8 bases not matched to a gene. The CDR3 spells CASSWGLLAGGTDTQYF. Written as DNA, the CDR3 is TGCGCCAGCAGCTGGGGGCTACTAGCGGGAGGTACAGATACGCAGTATTTT.

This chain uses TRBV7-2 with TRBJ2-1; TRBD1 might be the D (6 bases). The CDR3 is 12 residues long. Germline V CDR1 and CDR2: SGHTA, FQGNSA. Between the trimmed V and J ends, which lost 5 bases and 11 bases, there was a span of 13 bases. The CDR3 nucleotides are TGTGCCAGCAGCAGGGACAACCAAAAGCAGTTCTTC. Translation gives CASSRDNQKQFF.

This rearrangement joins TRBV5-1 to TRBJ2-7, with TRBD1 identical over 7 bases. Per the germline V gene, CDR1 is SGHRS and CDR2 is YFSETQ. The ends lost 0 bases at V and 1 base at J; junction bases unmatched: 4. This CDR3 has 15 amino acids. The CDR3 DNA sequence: TGCGCCAGCAGCTTGGGGGACAGCCGATCCTACGAGCAGTACTTC. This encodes CASSLGDSRSYEQYF.

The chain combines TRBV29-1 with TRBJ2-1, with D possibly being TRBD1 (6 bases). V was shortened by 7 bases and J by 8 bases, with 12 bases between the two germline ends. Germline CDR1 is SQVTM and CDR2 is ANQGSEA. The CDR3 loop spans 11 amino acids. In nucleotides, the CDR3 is TGCAGCGGGGGGCTACACGATGAGCAGTTCTTC. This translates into CSGGLHDEQFF.

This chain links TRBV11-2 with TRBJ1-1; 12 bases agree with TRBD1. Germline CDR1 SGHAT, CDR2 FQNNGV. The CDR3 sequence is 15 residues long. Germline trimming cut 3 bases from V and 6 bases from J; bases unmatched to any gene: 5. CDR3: CASSLGTGGAAEAFF. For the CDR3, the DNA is TGTGCCAGCAGCTTGGGGACAGGGGGCGCCGCTGAAGCTTTCTTT.

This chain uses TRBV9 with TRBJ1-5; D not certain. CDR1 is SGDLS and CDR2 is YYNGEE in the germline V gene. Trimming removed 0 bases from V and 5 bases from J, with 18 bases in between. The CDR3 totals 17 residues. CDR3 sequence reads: CASSVGHRRAADQPQHF. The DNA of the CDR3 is TGTGCCAGCAGCGTAGGGCACAGAAGGGCTGCGGATCAGCCCCAGCATTTT.

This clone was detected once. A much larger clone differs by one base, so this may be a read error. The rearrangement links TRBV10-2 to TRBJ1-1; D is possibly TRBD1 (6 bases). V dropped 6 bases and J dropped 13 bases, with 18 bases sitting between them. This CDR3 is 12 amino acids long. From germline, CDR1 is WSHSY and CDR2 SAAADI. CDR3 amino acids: CASRVNREKVFF. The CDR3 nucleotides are TGCGCCAGCAGGGTTAACAGGGAGAAAGTTTTCTTT.

CDR3 sequence: CAISEGIGQGTYSNQPQHF. CDR3 bases: TGTGCCATCAGTGAAGGAATAGGACAGGGAACGTATAGCAATCAGCCCCAGCATTTT. This chain joins TRBV10-3 and TRBJ1-5; 8 positions match TRBD1. The CDR3 is 19 amino acids. Germline CDR1 reads ENHRY; CDR2 reads SYGVKD. Germline trimming cut 3 bases from V and 0 bases from J; bases unmatched to any gene: 13.

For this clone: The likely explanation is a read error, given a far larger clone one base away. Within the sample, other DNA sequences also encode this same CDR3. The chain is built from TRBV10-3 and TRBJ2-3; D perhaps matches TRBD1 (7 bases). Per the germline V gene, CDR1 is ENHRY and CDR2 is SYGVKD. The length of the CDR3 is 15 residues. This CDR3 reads CAIMGSGFGTDTQYF. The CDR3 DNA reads TGTGCCATCATGGGAAGCGGGTTCGGGACAGACACGCAGTATTTT.

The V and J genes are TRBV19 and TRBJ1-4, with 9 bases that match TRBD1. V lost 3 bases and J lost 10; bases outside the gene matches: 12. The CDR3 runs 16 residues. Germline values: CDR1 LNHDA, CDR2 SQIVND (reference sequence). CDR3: CASSIWIGQGRGKLFF. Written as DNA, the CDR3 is TGTGCCAGTAGTATTTGGATCGGACAGGGGAGAGGAAAACTGTTTTTT.